Listed here is a single T cell receptor (beta chain). Trimming removed 1 base from V and 11 bases from J, with 12 bases in between. The CDR3 is 13 amino acids. The germline V gene encodes CDR1 LGHNA and CDR2 YNFKEQ. The data were taken from a study of blood T cell repertoires in COVID-19. Background on the study: Samples representing acute and convalescent COVID-19 were sourced from the United States, Italy and Spain.

The table came from immunoSEQ multiplex PCR; TCRdb's copy has only in-frame clones and leaves some out. The data hold roughly 360,000 clones, with 81% observed a single time. This TCR was sampled from a human donor with acute or convalescent COVID-19. The donor label of this sample is uncertain. The V and J genes are TRBV4-2 and TRBJ1-5; D unclear. The sequencing input was peripheral blood. The CDR3 protein is CASSQGTTQTQHF. DNA for the CDR3: TGTGCCAGCAGCCAAGGAACGACACAGACCCAGCATTTT.